These 10 T cell receptor beta chains came from one sample sequenced in a study of beta chain features in type 1 diabetes. Isolated RNA was reverse transcribed in full, so expressed TCRB transcripts were sequenced. The repertoire was sequenced with immunoSEQ multiplex PCR; TCRdb's copy has only in-frame clones and lacks some. The sample holds about 250,000 clones, approximately 14% seen once. Input material: naive CD4+ T cells from blood. These receptors were collected from a woman aged 40 to 55 in good health.

A few counts support this clone. The chain has TRBV7-2 and TRBJ1-2, with 9 bases aligning to TRBD1. Germline CDR1 SGHTA, CDR2 FQGNSA. V lost 3 bases and J lost 8; bases outside the gene matches: 13. The CDR3 is 16 residues long. The DNA of the CDR3 is TGTGCCAGCAGCTTGTGGGCGGGGACAGGGTTATCGGGCTACACCTTC. It yields the protein CASSLWAGTGLSGYTF.

This clone turned up a few times. The chain recombines TRBV5-1 with TRBJ2-1; the match to TRBD2 covers 10 bases. The CDR3 extends over 15 amino acids. J was trimmed by 5 bases and V by 4 bases; bases with no gene match: 6. Germline values: CDR1 SGHRS, CDR2 YFSETQ. The CDR3 loop is CASSKLAGFDNEQFF. CDR3 DNA: TGCGCCAGCAGCAAACTAGCGGGGTTTGACAATGAGCAGTTCTTC.

This clone was observed a few times. J is TRBJ2-7 and V is TRBV7-2; TRBD1 matches 10 bases. There are 16 residues in the CDR3. V lost 4 bases to trimming and J lost 3 bases; unmatched junction nucleotides: 9. CDR1 is SGHTA, CDR2 FQGNSA, per germline. This CDR3 is CASSSPGTGVGYEQYF. The CDR3 region has the DNA TGTGCCAGCAGCTCACCAGGGACAGGGGTAGGCTACGAGCAGTACTTC.

The chain uses TRBV25-1 and TRBJ1-2; possible D gene TRBD1, 6 bases. Germline-derived CDR1 and CDR2 are MGHDK and SYGVNS. The CDR3 covers 14 residues. The ends were cut back, 2 bases at V and 8 bases at J, with 15 bases in the middle. In DNA form, the CDR3 reads TGTGCCAGCAGTGAACGGGCAGGGGTAAACGGCTACACCTTC. This translates into CASSERAGVNGYTF.

This clone was recorded a few times. The genes are TRBV2 and TRBJ2-7; 9 positions agree with TRBD2. CDR3 length: 14 amino acids. V gave up 7 bases and J gave up 4 bases; unmatched junction bases: 8. CDR1 and CDR2 (germline): SNHLY, FYNNEI. This CDR3 is CASMWVAGVYEQYF. Here the CDR3 DNA reads TGTGCCAGCATGTGGGTAGCGGGGGTGTACGAGCAGTACTTC.

V gene TRBV9 combines with J gene TRBJ2-3, with D tentatively TRBD2 (5 bases). The CDR3 extends over 15 amino acids. The V end was cut by 3 bases, the J end by 0 bases, with 11 bases between. The germline gives CDR1 SGDLS, CDR2 YYNGEE. The CDR3 loop reads CASSAWTGSTDTQYF. The CDR3, as DNA: TGTGCCAGCAGCGCCTGGACTGGGAGCACAGATACGCAGTATTTT.

The V call is TRBV21-1, the J call TRBJ2-3; the table gives TRBD2 as D, unverified against the DNA. TRBV21-1 is labeled a pseudogene. This CDR3 region has 20 residues. CDR3 bases: TGTGCCAGCAGCAAAGTAATTAGCGGGGGGCACCTTACTAGCACAGATACGCAGTATTTT. Protein: CASSKVISGGHLTSTDTQYF.

The chain is built from TRBV6-5 and TRBJ1-2, with D possibly TRBD1 on 6 matching bases. Germline V gene lookup returns CDR1 MNHEY and CDR2 SVGAGI. Trimming shortened V by 8 bases and J by 4 bases, and 11 bases separated the two germline ends. The CDR3 sequence is 12 residues long. CDR3: CASVGQSYGYTF. CDR3 sequence (DNA): TGTGCCAGCGTCGGACAGTCCTATGGCTACACCTTC.

This clone was counted ten times or more. CDR3 loop: CASSFAGRTEAFF. CDR3 coding DNA: TGTGCCAGCAGCTTCGCGGGGAGGACTGAAGCTTTCTTT. V and J are TRBV7-9 and TRBJ1-1; D is uncertain. Looked up from germline, CDR1 is SEHNR and CDR2 is FQNEAQ (reference sequence). V was pared by 3 bases and J by 5 bases, with 10 bases between. This CDR3 comprises 13 residues.

This clone appeared a few times. The chain recombines TRBV6-4 with TRBJ2-5; TRBD1 agrees at 9 bases. This CDR3 is 14 amino acids long. Germline-derived CDR1 and CDR2 are MRHNA and SNTAGT. The V segment lost 5 bases and the J segment 5 bases; nucleotides outside the gene matches: 6. Here the CDR3 DNA reads TGTGCCAGCAGTCCGGGACAGGGCGAGGAGACCCAGTACTTC. Its protein product is CASSPGQGEETQYF.